The 21 T cell receptor beta chains presented below share a single source sample, sequenced in a study of T-cell memory formation after mild COVID-19. TCRdb passed the 5' RACE reads through MiXCR, listing each CDR3 protein once. This sample has about 39,000 distinct CDR3 sequences; about 6.1% occur once, and the top ten carry under 0.95%. Input material: PBMCs or a T cell subset sorted from them (not recorded which). These receptors were obtained from an adult who had mild COVID-19 (a few samples of this study predate the infection). Cell type and time point are not known.

There are many counts of this clonotype. V gene TRBV3-1 combines with J gene TRBJ2-1; D tentatively reads TRBD1 or TRBD2 (5 bases each). CDR3 length equals 13 residues. CDR1 is LGHDT, CDR2 YNNKEL, per germline (reference sequence). The germline V and J ends were trimmed by 4 bases and 6 bases, with 10 bases remaining between them. The CDR3 here is CASSPHGGNEQFF. The CDR3, as DNA: TGTGCCAGCAGCCCTCATGGGGGCAATGAGCAGTTCTTC.

This rearrangement joins TRBV20-1 to TRBJ2-1, with 11 bases that match TRBD2. The V segment lost 3 bases and the J segment 12 bases; nucleotides outside the gene matches: 10. The germline CDR1 and CDR2 sequences are DFQATT and SNEGSKA (reference sequence). This CDR3 has 14 residues. The CDR3 reads CSASDRTSGPSQFF. The CDR3 bases are TGCAGTGCTAGCGATCGGACTAGCGGGCCCTCGCAGTTCTTC.

This clonotype is labeled as medium-sized (0.01 to 0.1%). The V and J genes are TRBV5-1 and TRBJ2-3; no definite D call. The length of the CDR3 is 12 residues. Germline-derived CDR1 and CDR2 are SGHRS and YFSETQ. V lost 0 bases to trimming and J lost 2 bases, with 1 base between them. CDR3 bases: TGCGCCAGCAGCTTGGCCACAGATACGCAGTATTTT. This encodes CASSLATDTQYF. Full variable domain (outside the CDR3, taken from reference TRBV5-1 and TRBJ2-3): KAGVTQTPRYLIKTRGQQVTLSCSPISGHRSVSWYQQTPGQGLQFLFEYFSETQRNKGNFPGRFSGRQFSNSRSEMNVSTLELGDSALYLCASSLATDTQYFGPGTRLTVL.

The chain carries TRBV12-3 or TRBV12-4 and TRBJ1-2, with TRBD1 as a possible D gene (5 bases). V was clipped by 4 bases and J by 7 bases, with 7 bases between them. The length of the CDR3 is 11 residues. CDR3 protein: CASSSGLGYTF. CDR3 DNA: TGTGCCAGCAGTTCGGGACTTGGCTACACCTTC.

This clonotype was detected only a few times. V gene TRBV7-3 combines with J gene TRBJ2-3; no clear D gene. The CDR3 is 13 amino acids. Germline values: CDR1 SGHTA, CDR2 FQGTGA. Trimming stripped 5 bases from V and 5 bases from J, with 11 bases between. The CDR3 spells CASSKFVGDTQYF. Written as DNA, the CDR3 is TGTGCCAGCAGCAAGTTCGTGGGAGATACGCAGTATTTT.

In its sample, this clonotype was seen many times. The rearrangement links TRBV27 to TRBJ2-5, with 8 bases fitting TRBD2. Germline assignment: CDR1 MNHEY and CDR2 SMNVEV (reference sequence). J lost 5 bases, V lost 3 bases, and 5 bases had no gene match. This CDR3 has 14 residues. This CDR3 is CASSFGGGKETQYF. The CDR3 nucleotides are TGTGCCAGCAGTTTCGGGGGGGGCAAGGAGACCCAGTACTTC.

This chain uses TRBV30 with TRBJ1-4, with D unresolved. The germline V and J ends were trimmed by 2 bases and 0 bases, with 13 bases remaining between them. Germline CDR1 is GTSNPN and CDR2 is SVGIG (reference sequence). This CDR3 is built from 16 residues. CDR3 nucleotide sequence: TGTGCCTGGAGTCGCCCCCACAGAGCAACTAATGAAAAACTGTTTTTT. Translated, it gives CAWSRPHRATNEKLFF.

This clonotype was observed a few times. V gene TRBV6-2 or TRBV6-3 combines with J gene TRBJ2-5; no clear D. The CDR3 loop spans 12 amino acids. Germline V CDR1 and CDR2: MNHEY, SVGEGT. V shed 1 base and J shed 0 bases, with 0 bases lying between them. The chain's CDR3 is CASSYYQETQYF. Here the CDR3 DNA reads TGTGCCAGCAGTTACTACCAAGAGACCCAGTACTTC.

This clonotype was recorded at least ten times. The chain combines TRBV5-1 with TRBJ1-1; D uncertain. The CDR3 is 16 residues long. The V gene lost 4 bases and the J gene lost 0 bases, with 16 bases spanning the gap. Germline assignment: CDR1 SGHRS and CDR2 YFSETQ. Written as DNA, the CDR3 is TGCGCCAGCAGCCCCGACGGACGGAACCTGAACACTGAAGCTTTCTTT. It is translated as CASSPDGRNLNTEAFF.

This clonotype turned up a few times. CDR3 DNA: TGTGCCAGCAGCCAACGGGGATACGAGCAGTACTTC. Protein sequence: CASSQRGYEQYF. The V and J genes are TRBV3-1 and TRBJ2-7; maybe TRBD2 (5 bases). V gave up 2 bases and J gave up 4 bases, with 6 bases separating them. The CDR3 is made up of 12 amino acids. Germline CDR1 reads LGHDT; CDR2 reads YNNKEL (reference sequence).

The DNA of the CDR3 is TGTGCCAGCAGCTACCCACGGACTAGCGGGAGATACAATGAGCAGTTCTTC. It specifies CASSYPRTSGRYNEQFF. The V gene is TRBV12-3 or TRBV12-4, the J gene TRBJ2-1, with 13 bases fitting TRBD2. V shed 6 bases and J 4 bases; nucleotides not matched to a gene: 9. The CDR3 is 17 residues long.

This clonotype appeared many times. The rearrangement uses TRBV7-9 and TRBJ2-4, with 7 bases that match TRBD1. The germline gives CDR1 SEHNR, CDR2 FQNEAQ (reference sequence). With V trimmed by 5 bases and J by 6 bases, 10 bases remained unmatched. There are 15 residues in the CDR3. CDR3 in amino acids: CASSGRTGPSNIQYF. For the CDR3, the DNA is TGTGCCAGCAGCGGACGGACAGGACCGTCAAACATTCAGTACTTC. Based on the CDR3 plus reference TRBV7-9 and TRBJ2-4, the full variable domain is DTGVSQNPRHKITKRGQNVTFRCDPISEHNRLYWYRQTLGQGPEFLTYFQNEAQLEKSRLLSDRFSAERPKGSFSTLEIQRTEQGDSAMYLCASSGRTGPSNIQYFGAGTRLSVL.

Many counts were recorded for this clonotype. V and J are TRBV20-1 and TRBJ1-2; D gene unclear. Trimming removed 2 bases at V and 7 bases at J, with 8 bases between. This CDR3 region has 11 residues. Germline V gene sequence: CDR1 DFQATT, CDR2 SNEGSKA (reference sequence). CDR3 in DNA: TGCAGTGCTAGAAAGGGCAGTGGCTACACCTTC. It translates to CSARKGSGYTF.

This clonotype was counted ten times or more. This chain joins TRBV6-2 or TRBV6-3 and TRBJ2-2, with a tentative D call TRBD2 (7 bases). Between the trimmed V and J ends, which lost 11 bases and 1 base, there was a span of 11 bases. CDR1 is MNHEY, CDR2 SVGEGT, per germline. This CDR3 is 13 amino acids long. The CDR3 here is CAGQRENTGELFF. CDR3 nucleotide sequence: TGTGCCGGACAGCGGGAGAACACCGGGGAGCTGTTTTTT.

By its share, this clonotype is medium-sized. This sequence joins TRBV20-1 and TRBJ2-7; TRBD2 aligns across 9 bases. The germline V gene has CDR1 DFQATT and CDR2 SNEGSKA (reference sequence). This CDR3 has 14 residues. J was trimmed by 5 bases and V by 3 bases; bases with no gene match: 8. DNA of the CDR3: TGCAGTGCTAGGGATGCCGGGACTAGCCACGAGCAGTACTTC. This gives the protein CSARDAGTSHEQYF.

The J gene is TRBJ2-3, the V gene TRBV12-3 or TRBV12-4; unclear D gene. V gave up 6 bases and J gave up 4 bases, with 5 bases separating them. This CDR3 comprises 11 residues. CDR3 nucleotide sequence: TGTGCCAGCAGCGAAGCAGATACGCAGTATTTT. It is translated as CASSEADTQYF.

CDR3 sequence reads: CSVKVQDRLGGKNIQYF. The CDR3, as DNA: TGCAGCGTTAAGGTCCAGGACAGGCTAGGAGGCAAAAACATTCAGTACTTC. The chain couples TRBV29-1 to TRBJ2-4; 7 bases match TRBD1. Germline V lookup: CDR1 SQVTM, CDR2 ANQGSEA. Unmatched junction bases numbered 16, after V lost 5 bases and J lost 3 bases. The CDR3 has 17 amino acids. Drawing the rest from reference TRBV29-1 and TRBJ2-4, the complete variable domain is SAVISQKPSRDICQRGTSLTIQCQVDSQVTMMFWYRQQPGQSLTLIATANQGSEATYESGFVIDKFPISRPNLTFSTLTVSNMSPEDSSIYLCSVKVQDRLGGKNIQYFGAGTRLSVL.

This clonotype was seen many times. The chain couples TRBV12-3 or TRBV12-4 to TRBJ2-2; the D gene is possibly TRBD2 (7 bases). Trimming left V 10 bases short and J 0 bases short, with 21 bases between. CDR3 length equals 17 residues. CDR3 amino acids: CAIGPRGGPSNTGELFF. The CDR3 nucleotides read TGTGCCATCGGGCCACGCGGGGGCCCCTCGAACACCGGGGAGCTGTTTTTT.

This clonotype was seen repeatedly, ten times or more. The rearrangement uses TRBV5-5 and TRBJ1-3; TRBD1 is a possible D gene (5 bases). Between the trimmed V and J ends, which lost 4 bases and 0 bases, there was a span of 17 bases. The CDR3 extends over 17 amino acids. Germline V gene sequence: CDR1 SGHKS, CDR2 YYEKEE (reference sequence). The CDR3 loop is CASSRWDAEFSGNTIYF. The CDR3 coding sequence is TGTGCCAGCAGCCGATGGGACGCCGAATTCTCTGGAAACACCATATATTTT.

The table lists this clonotype with many counts. The chain combines TRBV9 with TRBJ2-7; D might be TRBD1 (5 bases). CDR3 length equals 13 residues. Per the germline V gene, CDR1 is SGDLS and CDR2 is YYNGEE. Trimming took 0 bases from V and 6 from J, leaving 10 bases between them. The DNA for the CDR3 is TGTGCCAGCAGCGTAGACAGGTCTAGCGAGCAGTACTTC. Translated, it gives CASSVDRSSEQYF.

This clonotype showed up many times. The rearrangement joins TRBV18 to TRBJ2-7; 9 bases fit TRBD1. Germline V CDR1 and CDR2: KGHSH, LQKENI. There are 16 residues in the CDR3. V was clipped by 6 bases and J by 2 bases; unmatched bases: 11. The CDR3 DNA sequence: TGTGCCAGCTCCCTACGAGCCGGGACAGGGACCTACGAGCAGTACTTC. Residues: CASSLRAGTGTYEQYF.